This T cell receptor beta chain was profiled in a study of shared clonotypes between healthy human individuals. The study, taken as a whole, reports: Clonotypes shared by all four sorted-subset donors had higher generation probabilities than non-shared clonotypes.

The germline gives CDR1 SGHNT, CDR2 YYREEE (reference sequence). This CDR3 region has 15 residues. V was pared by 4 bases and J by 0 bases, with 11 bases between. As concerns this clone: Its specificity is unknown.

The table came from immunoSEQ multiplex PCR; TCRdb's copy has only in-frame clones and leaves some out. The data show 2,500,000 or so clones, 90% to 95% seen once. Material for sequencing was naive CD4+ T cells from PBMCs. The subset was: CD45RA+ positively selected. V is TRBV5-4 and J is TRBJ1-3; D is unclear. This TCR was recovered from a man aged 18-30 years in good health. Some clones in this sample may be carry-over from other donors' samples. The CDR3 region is CASSPTGVSGNTIYF. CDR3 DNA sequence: TGTGCCAGCAGCCCGACGGGAGTCTCTGGAAACACCATATATTTT.